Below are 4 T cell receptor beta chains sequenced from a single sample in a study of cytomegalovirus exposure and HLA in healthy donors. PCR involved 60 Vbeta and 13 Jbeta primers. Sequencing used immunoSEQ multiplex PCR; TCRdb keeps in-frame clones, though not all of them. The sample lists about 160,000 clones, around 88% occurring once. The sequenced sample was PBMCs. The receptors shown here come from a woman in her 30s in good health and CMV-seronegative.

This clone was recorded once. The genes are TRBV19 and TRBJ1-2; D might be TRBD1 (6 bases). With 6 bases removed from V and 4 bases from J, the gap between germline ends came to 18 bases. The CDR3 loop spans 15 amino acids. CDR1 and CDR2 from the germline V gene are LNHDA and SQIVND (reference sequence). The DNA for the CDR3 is TGTGCCAGTAGCCCCACGGAAGGGGGTGTCTATGGCTACACCTTC. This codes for CASSPTEGGVYGYTF.

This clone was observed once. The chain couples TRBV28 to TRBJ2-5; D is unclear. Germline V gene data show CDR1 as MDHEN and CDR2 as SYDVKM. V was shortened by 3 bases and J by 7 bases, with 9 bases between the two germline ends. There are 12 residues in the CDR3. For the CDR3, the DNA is TGTGCCAGCAGTTTGTTCCTAATGACCCAGTACTTC. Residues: CASSLFLMTQYF. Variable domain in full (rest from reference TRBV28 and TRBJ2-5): DVKVTQSSRYLVKRTGEKVFLECVQDMDHENMFWYRQDPGLGLRLIYFSYDVKMKEKGDIPEGYSVSREKKERFSLILESASTNQTSMYLCASSLFLMTQYFGPGTRLLVL.

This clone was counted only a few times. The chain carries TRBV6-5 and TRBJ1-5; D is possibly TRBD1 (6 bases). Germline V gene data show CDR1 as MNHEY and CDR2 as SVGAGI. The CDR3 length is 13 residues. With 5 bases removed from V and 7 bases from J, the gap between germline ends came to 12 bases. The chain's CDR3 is CASSPRGAQPQHF. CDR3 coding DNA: TGTGCCAGCAGTCCACGGGGGGCACAGCCCCAGCATTTT.

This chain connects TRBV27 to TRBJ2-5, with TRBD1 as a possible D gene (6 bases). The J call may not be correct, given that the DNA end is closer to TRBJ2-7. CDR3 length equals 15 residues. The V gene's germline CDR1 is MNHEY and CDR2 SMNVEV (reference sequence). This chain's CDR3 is CASSFRRQAPYEQYF. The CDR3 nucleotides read TGTGCCAGCAGTTTCCGCCGACAGGCCCCCTACGAGCAGTACTTC.